This TCR beta chain was identified in a study of T cells in Graves' hyperthyroidism and ophthalmopathy. The CDR3 is made up of 16 amino acids. The germline CDR1 and CDR2 sequences are MNHEY and SVGAGI. Unmatched junction bases numbered 11, after V lost 6 bases and J lost 4 bases. This clonotype has only a few counts. TCR beta CDR3 regions were amplified from RNA transcripts. TCR CDR3 regions were first amplified by RT-PCR with HTBI primers. TCRdb passed the multiplex PCR reads through MiXCR, listing each CDR3 protein once. The table includes around 800,000 distinct CDR3 sequences, approximately 40% detected once.

This chain joins TRBV6-5 and TRBJ1-3, with 8 positions matching TRBD1. The TCR sequence derives from a man younger than 35 with Graves' hyperthyroidism. Sequencing was performed on blood. The CDR3: CASSRQNRGSGNTIYF. CDR3 in DNA: TGTGCCAGCAGCCGGCAAAACAGGGGGTCAGGAAACACCATATATTTT.